This passage covers 2 T cell receptor beta chains from one sample sequenced in a study of shared clonotypes between healthy human individuals (dated by TCRdb to about 2020). Receptor amplification or capture employed the immunoSEQ multiplex PCR assay. As stored in TCRdb, this immuneACCESS dataset retains in-frame rearrangements with V and J assigned. A fraction of the clones does not appear; measured against another copy, unresolved V genes explain less than half of the discrepancy, and the remainder lacks a known reason. In this sample the table shows about 470,000 clones, about 76% of which occur a single time. The ten largest make up about 13% of the sample. The specimen was PBMCs. The source of these receptors is a woman aged 40 to 50 in good health. Some clones in this sample may be carry-over from other donors' samples.

This clone was counted between two and nine times. The chain has TRBV5-1 and TRBJ2-4; 15 positions match TRBD2. This CDR3 comprises 19 residues. Germline assignment: CDR1 SGHRS and CDR2 YFSETQ. Losses at the gene ends were 4 bases for V and 1 base for J; bases not matched to a gene: 9. This CDR3 is CASSAGLAGGPAAKNIQYF. The CDR3 DNA is TGCGCCAGCAGCGCCGGACTAGCGGGAGGGCCAGCGGCCAAAAACATTCAGTACTTC.

This chain connects TRBV28 to TRBJ2-7; D uncertain. The V gene's germline CDR1 is MDHEN and CDR2 SYDVKM. Trimming left V 5 bases short and J 4 bases short, with 6 bases between. The CDR3 is 11 amino acids. The CDR3 sequence is CASSQRYEQYF. The CDR3 nucleotides are TGTGCCAGCAGTCAGCGATACGAGCAGTACTTC.